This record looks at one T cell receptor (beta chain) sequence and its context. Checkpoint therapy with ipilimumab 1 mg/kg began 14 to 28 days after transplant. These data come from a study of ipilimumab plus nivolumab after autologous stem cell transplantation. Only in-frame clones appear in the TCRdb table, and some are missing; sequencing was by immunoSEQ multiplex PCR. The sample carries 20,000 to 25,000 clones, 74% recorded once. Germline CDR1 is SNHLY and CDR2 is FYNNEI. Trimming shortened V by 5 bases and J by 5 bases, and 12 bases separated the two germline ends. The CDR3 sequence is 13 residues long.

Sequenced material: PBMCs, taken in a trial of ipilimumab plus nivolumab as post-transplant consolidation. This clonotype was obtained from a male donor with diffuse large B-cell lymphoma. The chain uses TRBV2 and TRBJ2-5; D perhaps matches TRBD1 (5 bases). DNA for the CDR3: TGTGCCAGCAGTTACGACAGCCGGGAGACCCAGTACTTC. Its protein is CASSYDSRETQYF.